This TCR beta chain was identified during a study of blood T cell repertoires in COVID-19. For the study at large: The study drew acute and convalescent COVID-19 samples from the United States, Italy and Spain.

Authors' data handling: Amplification from reference gene primers served as the basis for estimated nucleated cell counts. Generated by immunoSEQ multiplex PCR, the TCRdb table keeps only in-frame clones and is missing some. The V and J calls and clone size were taken over from that table, and D and trimming were inferred from the DNA. The sample contains approximately 250,000 clones, 88% of which appear only once. The specimen sequenced was PBMCs or T cells enriched from blood (not recorded which). The TCR originated in a woman between 40 and 55 years old with acute COVID-19.

The CDR3 coding sequence is TGTGCCAGCAGCCTCGGGACAGCTCAGCCCCAGCATTTT. This encodes CASSLGTAQPQHF. The chain links TRBV7-9 to TRBJ1-5, with TRBD1 identical over 7 bases. The CDR3 contains 13 residues. Germline V gene data show CDR1 as SEHNR and CDR2 as FQNEAQ (reference sequence). V was pared by 5 bases and J by 6 bases, with 4 bases of the junction left unmatched. The whole variable domain, filled in from reference TRBV7-9 and TRBJ1-5, reads DTGVSQNPRHKITKRGQNVTFRCDPISEHNRLYWYRQTLGQGPEFLTYFQNEAQLEKSRLLSDRFSAERPKGSFSTLEIQRTEQGDSAMYLCASSLGTAQPQHFGDGTRLSIL.